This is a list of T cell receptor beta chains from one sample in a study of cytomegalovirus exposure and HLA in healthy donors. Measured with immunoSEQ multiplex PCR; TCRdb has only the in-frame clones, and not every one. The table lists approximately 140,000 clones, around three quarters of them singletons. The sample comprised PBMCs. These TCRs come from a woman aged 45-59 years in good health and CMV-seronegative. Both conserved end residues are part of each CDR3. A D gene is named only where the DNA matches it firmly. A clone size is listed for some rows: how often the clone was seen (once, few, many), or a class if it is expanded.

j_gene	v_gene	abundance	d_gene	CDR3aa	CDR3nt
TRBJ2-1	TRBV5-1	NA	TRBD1	CASSAGQGFSAYNEQFF	TGCGCCAGCAGCGCGGGACAGGGATTCTCAGCATACAATGAGCAGTTCTTC
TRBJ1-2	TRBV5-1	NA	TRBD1	CASSSQMDRGFVGGYTF	TGCGCCAGCAGCTCCCAAATGGACAGGGGGTTCGTCGGGGGCTACACCTTC
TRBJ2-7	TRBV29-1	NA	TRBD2	CSVEAPREGSKPYEQYF	TGCAGCGTTGAAGCCCCCCGGGAGGGCAGTAAGCCCTACGAGCAGTACTTC
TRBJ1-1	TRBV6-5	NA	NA	CASSSWTEEAFF	TGTGCCAGCAGTTCTTGGACAGAAGAAGCTTTCTTT
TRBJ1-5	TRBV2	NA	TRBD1	CASSWTGNQPQNF	TGTGCCAGCAGTTGGACAGGAAATCAGCCCCAGAATTTT
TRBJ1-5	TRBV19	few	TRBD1	CASSILKGAIGQPQHF	TGTGCCAGTAGTATTCTAAAGGGGGCTATAGGACAGCCCCAGCATTTT
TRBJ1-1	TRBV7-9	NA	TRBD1	CASSLVGQGGTEAFF	TGTGCCAGCAGCTTGGTAGGACAGGGAGGCACTGAAGCTTTCTTT
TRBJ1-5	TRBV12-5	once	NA	CASGSNNRATQPQHF	TGTGCTAGTGGTTCAAACAACAGGGCCACTCAGCCCCAGCATTTT
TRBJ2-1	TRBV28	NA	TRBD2	CASSLPGLARSTEQFF	TGTGCCAGCAGTCTCCCGGGACTAGCGCGAAGTACTGAGCAGTTCTTC
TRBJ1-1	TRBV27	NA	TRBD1	CASRLLQQGGTEAFF	TGTGCCAGCAGACTCCTGCAACAGGGGGGAACTGAAGCTTTCTTT
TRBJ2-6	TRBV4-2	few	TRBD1	CASNRDRENSGANVLTF	TGTGCCAGCAACCGGGACAGGGAAAACTCTGGGGCCAACGTCCTGACTTTC
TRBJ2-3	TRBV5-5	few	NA	CASSALPGRGTDTQYF	TGTGCCAGCAGCGCCCTCCCCGGGAGAGGTACAGATACGCAGTATTTT
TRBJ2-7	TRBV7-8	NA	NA	CASSAQGHGSYEQYF	TGTGCCAGCAGCGCCCAGGGTCACGGCTCCTACGAGCAGTACTTC
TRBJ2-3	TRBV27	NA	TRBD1	CASSSFRDRGWTDTQYF	TGTGCCAGCAGTTCCTTTCGGGACAGGGGATGGACAGATACGCAGTATTTT
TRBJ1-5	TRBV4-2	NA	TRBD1	CASSQNSGGGQPQHF	TGTGCCAGCAGCCAAAACTCAGGGGGCGGTCAGCCCCAGCATTTT
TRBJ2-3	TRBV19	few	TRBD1	CASSQTGGKENTQYF	TGTGCCAGTAGTCAGACAGGGGGCAAGGAAAATACGCAGTATTTT
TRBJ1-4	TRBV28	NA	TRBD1	CASSLQGASNEKLFF	TGTGCCAGCAGTCTGCAGGGGGCATCTAATGAAAAACTGTTTTTT
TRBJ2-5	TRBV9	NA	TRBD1	CASSDRGRGETQYF	TGTGCCAGCAGCGACCGGGGCAGGGGGGAGACCCAGTACTTC
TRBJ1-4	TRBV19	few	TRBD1	CASSPSGQGWEKLFF	TGTGCCAGTAGTCCGAGCGGACAGGGATGGGAAAAACTGTTTTTT
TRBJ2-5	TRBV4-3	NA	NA	CASSQGSRGQETQYF	TGCGCCAGCAGCCAAGGGTCGCGCGGGCAAGAGACCCAGTACTTC